This TCR beta chain originates from a study of blood T cell repertoires in COVID-19. Overall study: Samples representing acute and convalescent COVID-19 were sourced from the United States, Italy and Spain.

Authors' methods: Amplification of reference gene primers provided the estimated nucleated cell counts. Profiled with immunoSEQ multiplex PCR; TCRdb holds only in-frame clones, not every one. D and trimming come from the DNA, and the V and J calls and clone size come from that table. The sample has around 220,000 clones; around 84% are singletons. The CDR3 is 13 amino acids. Germline CDR1 is GTSNPN and CDR2 is SVGIG (reference sequence). V was clipped by 3 bases and J by 6 bases, with 9 bases between them. The sequenced material came from peripheral blood. The clonotype comes from a man aged 25-40 years with active or convalescent COVID-19. V gene TRBV30 combines with J gene TRBJ1-6; TRBD1 is a possible D gene (6 bases). CDR3 DNA sequence: TGTGCCTGGAGCGACAGGTCTAATTCACCCCTCCACTTT. It specifies CAWSDRSNSPLHF. Full variable domain (missing parts from reference TRBV30 and TRBJ1-6): SQTIHQWPATLVQPVGSPLSLECTVEGTSNPNLYWYRQAAGRGLQLLFYSVGIGQISSEVPQNLSASRPQDRQFILSSKKLLLSDSGFYLCAWSDRSNSPLHFGNGTRLTVT.